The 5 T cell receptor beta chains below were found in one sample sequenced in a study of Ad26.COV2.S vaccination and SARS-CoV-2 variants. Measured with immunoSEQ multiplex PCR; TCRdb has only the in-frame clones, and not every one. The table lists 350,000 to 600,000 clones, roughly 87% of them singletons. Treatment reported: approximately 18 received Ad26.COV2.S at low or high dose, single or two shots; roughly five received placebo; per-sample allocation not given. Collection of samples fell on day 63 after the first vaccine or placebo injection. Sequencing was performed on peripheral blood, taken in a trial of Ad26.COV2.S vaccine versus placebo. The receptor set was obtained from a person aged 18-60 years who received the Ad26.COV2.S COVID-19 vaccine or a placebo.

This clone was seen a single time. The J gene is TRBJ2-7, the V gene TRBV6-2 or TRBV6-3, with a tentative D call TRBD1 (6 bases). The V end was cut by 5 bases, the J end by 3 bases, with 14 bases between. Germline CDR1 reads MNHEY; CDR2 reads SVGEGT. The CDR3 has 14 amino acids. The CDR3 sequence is CASSLGTPIYEQYF. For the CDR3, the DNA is TGTGCCAGCAGTCTCGGGACACCCATCTACGAGCAGTACTTC.

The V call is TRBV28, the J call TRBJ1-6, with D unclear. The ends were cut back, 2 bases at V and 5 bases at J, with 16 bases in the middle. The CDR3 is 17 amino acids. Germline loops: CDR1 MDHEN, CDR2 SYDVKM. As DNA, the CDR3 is TGTGCCAGCAGTTTAGATCTCGGAGGGCGGCATAATTCACCCCTCCACTTT. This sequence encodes CASSLDLGGRHNSPLHF. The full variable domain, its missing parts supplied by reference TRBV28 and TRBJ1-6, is DVKVTQSSRYLVKRTGEKVFLECVQDMDHENMFWYRQDPGLGLRLIYFSYDVKMKEKGDIPEGYSVSREKKERFSLILESASTNQTSMYLCASSLDLGGRHNSPLHFGNGTRLTVT.

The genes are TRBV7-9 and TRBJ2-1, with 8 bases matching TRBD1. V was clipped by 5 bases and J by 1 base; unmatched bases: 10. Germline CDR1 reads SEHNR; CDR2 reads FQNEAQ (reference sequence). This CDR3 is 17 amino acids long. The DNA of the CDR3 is TGTGCCAGCAGCCCGAGGGACAGGTTAAATTCCTACAATGAGCAGTTCTTC. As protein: CASSPRDRLNSYNEQFF.

Here the CDR3 reads CASSEKGASTGELFF. In nucleotides, the CDR3 is TGTGCCAGCAGTGAAAAGGGGGCTAGCACCGGGGAGCTGTTTTTT. This chain uses TRBV25-1 with TRBJ2-2; 7 nucleotides line up with TRBD1. The CDR3 length is 15 residues. The germline V gene has CDR1 MGHDK and CDR2 SYGVNS. Trimming cost V 2 bases and J 4 bases; bases outside gene matches: 4.

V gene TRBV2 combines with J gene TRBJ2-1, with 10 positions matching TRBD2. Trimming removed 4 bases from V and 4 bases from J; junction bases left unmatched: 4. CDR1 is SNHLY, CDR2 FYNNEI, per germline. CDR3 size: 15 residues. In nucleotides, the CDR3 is TGTGCCAGCAGTGGAGGACTAGCGGAATACAATGAGCAGTTCTTC. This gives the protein CASSGGLAEYNEQFF.